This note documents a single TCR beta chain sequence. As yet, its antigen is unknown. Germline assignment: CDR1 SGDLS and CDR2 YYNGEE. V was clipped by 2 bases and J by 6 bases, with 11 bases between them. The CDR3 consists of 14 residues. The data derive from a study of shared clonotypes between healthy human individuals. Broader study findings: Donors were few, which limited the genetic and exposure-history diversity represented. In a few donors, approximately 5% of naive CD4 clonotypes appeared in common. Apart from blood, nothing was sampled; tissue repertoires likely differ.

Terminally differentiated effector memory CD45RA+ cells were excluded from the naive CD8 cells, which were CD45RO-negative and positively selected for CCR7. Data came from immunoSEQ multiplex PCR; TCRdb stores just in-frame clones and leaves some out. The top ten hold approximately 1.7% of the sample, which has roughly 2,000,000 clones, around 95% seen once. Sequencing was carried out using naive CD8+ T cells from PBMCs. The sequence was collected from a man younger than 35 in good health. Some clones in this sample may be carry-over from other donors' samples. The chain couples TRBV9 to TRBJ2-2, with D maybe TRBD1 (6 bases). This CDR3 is CASSVSGDAGELFF. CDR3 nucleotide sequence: TGTGCCAGCAGCGTTTCAGGGGATGCCGGGGAGCTGTTTTTT.